This paragraph reports one T cell receptor beta chain. Its cognate antigen is unknown. These data originate in a study of T cell repertoires in cytomegalovirus infection. For the study at large: Recently identified HLA-C-restricted CMV epitopes were used, and well-studied HLA-B-restricted CMV epitopes were used as well.

TCRdb reprocessed the reads via MiXCR and lists one record per CDR3 protein. The repertoire holds 550,000 to 700,000 distinct CDR3 sequences, with roughly 43% as singletons. Per germline, CDR1 SGHTA and CDR2 FQGNSA. This CDR3 has 11 residues. V was pared by 3 bases and J by 10 bases, with 6 bases between. The gene calls are TRBV7-2 and TRBJ2-2; no firm D call. The TCR originated in a human donor in good health (CMV status not recorded). Some clones in this sample may be carry-over from other donors' samples. The source material was cultured PBMCs, sampled from culture after CMV antigen stimulation. CDR3 amino acids: CASSFPPELFF. CDR3 DNA: TGTGCCAGCAGCTTCCCCCCGGAGCTGTTTTTT.